The rows below give T cell receptor beta chains drawn from one sample of a study of blood T cell repertoires in COVID-19. Measured with immunoSEQ multiplex PCR; TCRdb has only the in-frame clones, and not every one. The data hold 100,000 to 120,000 clones, with about 76% observed a single time. The specimen sequenced was peripheral blood. The receptors shown here come from a man aged 80 or over with acute or convalescent COVID-19. CDR3s include the opening cysteine and the closing phenylalanine or tryptophan. Fields, in order: CDR3 DNA, CDR3 protein, J gene, clone size, D gene, V gene. A D gene is named only where the DNA matches it firmly. Where a row states a size, it is once, few, many or the class of an expanded clone; other rows omit it.

TGTGCCAGCAGTTCTCAGGGTTTAGGCAATCAGCCCCAGCATTTT CASSSQGLGNQPQHF TRBJ1-5 few NA TRBV6-5
TGCAGCGTGGAGAACTATGGCTACACCTTC CSVENYGYTF TRBJ1-2 NA NA TRBV29-1
TGTGCCAGCAGCACGAGGGCTAGCGGTGGCGCAGATACGCAGTATTTT CASSTRASGGADTQYF TRBJ2-3 NA TRBD2 TRBV7-9
TGCGCCAGCAGCTCGGGACTAGCGGGAGGGCCAGGGAATGAGCAGTTCTTC CASSSGLAGGPGNEQFF TRBJ2-1 NA TRBD2 TRBV5-1
TGCAGCGTGGCCGGCAGGGGAAGTGGCTCGTACAATGAGCAGTTCTTC CSVAGRGSGSYNEQFF TRBJ2-1 NA NA TRBV29-1
TGTGCCAGCAGTTCAATTCCGGGACAGGAGGGTGGCTACACCTTC CASSSIPGQEGGYTF TRBJ1-2 NA TRBD1 TRBV11-3
TGTGCCAGTAGTATGGCCCTGGGACTAGCGAGCTACAATGAGCAGTTCTTC CASSMALGLASYNEQFF TRBJ2-1 NA TRBD2 TRBV19
TGTGCCAGCAGCGGGCTAGCTCGTCTCCCGTTAGGCCAGTACTTC CASSGLARLPLGQYF TRBJ2-5 NA NA TRBV2
TGTGCCAGTAGTATAGCCGGGACAGGGTATTATGAGCAGTACTTC CASSIAGTGYYEQYF TRBJ2-7 NA TRBD1 TRBV19
TGTGCCAGCCGGGTAGCGGGAGGGAATGAGCAGTTCTTC CASRVAGGNEQFF TRBJ2-1 NA TRBD2 TRBV19
TGTGCCAGCAGCTGGTTCAAGCCAATGAACACTGAAGCTTTCTTT CASSWFKPMNTEAFF TRBJ1-1 NA NA TRBV5-4
TGTGCCAGCAGTGAATATAGTACAGGGGAATACAAAAACATTCAGTACTTC CASSEYSTGEYKNIQYF TRBJ2-4 NA TRBD1 TRBV6-1
TGCAGCGTTGGGGGACACGAGTTTTATACTGAGCAGTTCTTC CSVGGHEFYTEQFF TRBJ2-1 NA NA TRBV29-1
TGTGCCAGCACCGCCCCCCCGACAGGGCCTGGGGCCAACGTCCTGACTTTC CASTAPPTGPGANVLTF TRBJ2-6 NA TRBD1 TRBV9
TGTGCCAGCAGTGCGACAGAAGGAGCTTTCTTT CASSATEGAFF TRBJ1-1 once NA TRBV2
TGTGCCAGCAGTTTAGGTGGGGGGGGGCCCTACGAGCAGTACTTC CASSLGGGGPYEQYF TRBJ2-7 NA NA TRBV28
TGTGCCAGCAGTTTAGCGGGACAGGGGGCATTGAATCAGCCCCAGCATTTT CASSLAGQGALNQPQHF TRBJ1-5 NA TRBD1 TRBV28
TGCGCCAGCAAGGCGGTGCGGGATACTCCCTACGAGCAGTACTTC CASKAVRDTPYEQYF TRBJ2-7 NA NA TRBV5-1
TGTGCCAGCCAACCTAGGAACTATGGCTACACCTTC CASQPRNYGYTF TRBJ1-2 NA NA TRBV28
TGTGCCAGCAGTTTATCGGCCCAGGGCTCGTACACCGGGGAGCTGTTTTTT CASSLSAQGSYTGELFF TRBJ2-2 few NA TRBV27
TGCAGCGTTGAAGGGAGGAGCTCCTACAATGAGCAGTTCTTC CSVEGRSSYNEQFF TRBJ2-1 NA NA TRBV29-1
TGTGCCAGCTCAGGTTCAGGGGGCCAAGAGACCCAGTACTTC CASSGSGGQETQYF TRBJ2-5 NA TRBD1 TRBV18
TGTGCCAGCAGTTTCGCGGGGACTGAAGCTTTCTTT CASSFAGTEAFF TRBJ1-1 NA NA TRBV28
TGCGCCAGCAGCCCGGGATTCTACGAGCAGTACTTC CASSPGFYEQYF TRBJ2-7 many NA TRBV5-1
TGTGCCAGCAGCGTAGCGGCAGGGGGAGGCTACACCTTC CASSVAAGGGYTF TRBJ1-2 NA TRBD1 TRBV9
TGTGCCAGCACCATAAGCCAGGGAACAGCTTTCTTT CASTISQGTAFF TRBJ1-1 NA NA TRBV6-5
TGCAGCGCTCCCGACAAGGGGGACACTGAAGCTTTCTTT CSAPDKGDTEAFF TRBJ1-1 NA NA TRBV29-1
TGTGCCAGCAGCCCCCGGGGTAGCGGGAGTTCCCAAGAGACCCAGTACTTC CASSPRGSGSSQETQYF TRBJ2-5 NA TRBD2 TRBV7-9
TGCGCCAGCAGCTCTGAGACAGGGGGTTTCTATGAGCAGTTCTTC CASSSETGGFYEQFF TRBJ2-1 once TRBD1 TRBV5-1
TGTGCCAGCAGCGTCGACCAGAGGGTATTTGGCTACACCTTC CASSVDQRVFGYTF TRBJ1-2 NA NA TRBV11-2
TGCGCCAGCTACCTGGGCGGGACAGGGGCCTTCAATGAGCAGTTCTTC CASYLGGTGAFNEQFF TRBJ2-1 NA TRBD1 TRBV5-1
TGTGCCAGCAGTCGCAGCGGGATCTACGAGCAGTACTTC CASSRSGIYEQYF TRBJ2-7 NA TRBD2 TRBV6-5
TGTGCCAGCAGCTTACGGACCGACAGGGGAACGGGAGGAAACACCATATATTTT CASSLRTDRGTGGNTIYF TRBJ1-3 NA TRBD1 TRBV7-9
TGTGCCAGCAGTTTATCGCAGGGGGCAACAGATACGCAGTATTTT CASSLSQGATDTQYF TRBJ2-3 NA TRBD1 TRBV28
TGTGCCAGCAGCTTAATATACTGGTTGAACACTGAAGCTTTCTTT CASSLIYWLNTEAFF TRBJ1-1 NA NA TRBV7-2
TGTGCCAGCAGCCTCTGGGGGACAGGCCACTACGAGCAGTACTTC CASSLWGTGHYEQYF TRBJ2-7 few TRBD1 TRBV3-1/TRBV3-2
TGTGCCAGCCAAAGGGGTTTGGGCACCGGGGAGCTGTTTTTT CASQRGLGTGELFF TRBJ2-2 NA NA TRBV27
TGTGCCAGCAGCTTAGTCGGTGGTCTAGCGGGACGGACCCAGTACTTC CASSLVGGLAGRTQYF TRBJ2-5 once TRBD2 TRBV7-6
TGTGCCAGCAGTACAGGATCGACTCTCAGCTACGAGCAGTACTTC CASSTGSTLSYEQYF TRBJ2-7 NA NA TRBV6-5
TGTGCCAGCAGCGGAAGGGACAGGGCAAGCACTGAAGCTTTCTTT CASSGRDRASTEAFF TRBJ1-1 NA TRBD1 TRBV5-4
TGTGCCAGCTCATCCACTCGCGGGAGTGGGGCAGATACGCAGTATTTT CASSSTRGSGADTQYF TRBJ2-3 NA TRBD2 TRBV18
TGTGCCAGCAGTGAGGTAGCGACTCCACCTAAGCAGTTCTTC CASSEVATPPKQFF TRBJ2-1 NA NA TRBV6-1
TGTGCCAGCAGCCGAGTCGACAATGAGCAGTTCTTC CASSRVDNEQFF TRBJ2-1 once NA TRBV3-1/TRBV3-2
TGTGCCAGCAGCTGGGGGACAGGAGTCTCTGGAAACACCATATATTTT CASSWGTGVSGNTIYF TRBJ1-3 NA TRBD1 TRBV5-6
TGCGCCAGCAGCTTGGGGGGACTAGCGGCTAGCACAGATACGCAGTATTTT CASSLGGLAASTDTQYF TRBJ2-3 NA TRBD2 TRBV5-1
TGTGCCAGCAGCCCCTCCGGGACTAGCGGGGGGGGGACCCAGTACTTC CASSPSGTSGGGTQYF TRBJ2-5 NA TRBD2 TRBV7-2
TGTGCCAGCAGCCCCGCCCCGGGGGAGGGAGGCGGGTACGAGCAGTACTTC CASSPAPGEGGGYEQYF TRBJ2-7 NA TRBD2 TRBV3-1/TRBV3-2
TGTGCCAGCATGAGGGGGGACAGACAGACCCAGTACTTC CASMRGDRQTQYF TRBJ2-5 NA NA TRBV2
TGTGCCTGGAGTGTAACGACAGGGGGGCAGACCCAGTACTTC CAWSVTTGGQTQYF TRBJ2-5 NA TRBD1 TRBV30
TGTGCCAGCTCACCATCTGGCACAGATACGCAGTATTTT CASSPSGTDTQYF TRBJ2-3 NA NA TRBV18
TGTGCCAGCAGCTTAGTCTCAGAGACCCAGTACTTC CASSLVSETQYF TRBJ2-5 few NA TRBV7-9
TGTGCCAGCAGCCCCGAACAGGGTGGCACAGATACGCAGTATTTT CASSPEQGGTDTQYF TRBJ2-3 few NA TRBV9
TGCGCCAGCAGCGGGAGCGGGAGGTCCTACGAGCAGTACTTC CASSGSGRSYEQYF TRBJ2-7 few TRBD2 TRBV5-1